These T cell receptor beta chains were read from a single sample in a study of T cell repertoires in urothelial bladder cancer. Libraries were prepared by immunoSEQ multiplex PCR; TCRdb keeps only in-frame clonotypes and omits some of them. This sample yields more than 9,000 clones, of which around 68% are seen a single time; approximately 6.5% belongs to the top ten. The sample consisted of tumor-infiltrating cells from bladder cancer. These receptors originate from a human donor with a benign inflammatory bladder lesion. Each CDR3 is given with its conserved first and last residue. The D gene is left open where the match is weak. Clone size is shown for a subset of rows, as once, few, many or a class of expanded clone.

CSVRGDRVDQPQHF	TGCAGCGTTCGGGGGGACAGGGTAGATCAGCCCCAGCATTTT	.	TRBV29-1	TRBJ1-5	14	TRBD1
CASSPQTGVVYEQYF	TGTGCCAGCTCACCCCAGACAGGGGTAGTCTACGAGCAGTACTTC	.	TRBV18	TRBJ2-7	15	TRBD1
CASRTPGQPNYGYTF	TGTGCCAGCAGGACTCCGGGACAGCCTAACTATGGCTACACCTTC	few	TRBV6-5	TRBJ1-2	15	TRBD1
CASSEYLGREAFF	TGTGCCAGCAGTGAATACCTGGGAAGGGAAGCTTTCTTT	few	TRBV6-1	TRBJ1-1	13	.
CAWSGGFYGYTF	TGTGCCTGGAGTGGAGGGTTCTATGGCTACACCTTC	.	TRBV30	TRBJ1-2	12	.
CASSWGDRSHEQYF	TGCGCCAGCAGCTGGGGGGACAGGTCCCACGAGCAGTACTTC	.	TRBV5-1	TRBJ2-7	14	TRBD1
CASSGGSGGYNSPLHF	TGTGCCAGCAGTGGGGGTTCAGGGGGCTATAATTCACCCCTCCACTTT	.	TRBV6-1	TRBJ1-6	16	TRBD1
CASSRGDGGNQPQHF	TGTGCCAGCAGCAGGGGAGACGGGGGAAATCAGCCCCAGCATTTT	.	TRBV6-6	TRBJ1-5	15	.
CASSLTSGGANSPLHF	TGTGCCAGCAGCTTAACGTCCGGGGGAGCTAATTCACCCCTCCACTTT	few	TRBV7-3	TRBJ1-6	16	.
CASSPWTLDAEKTQYF	TGTGCCAGCAGTCCTTGGACTCTCGATGCGGAGAAGACGCAGTATTTT	.	TRBV27	TRBJ2-3	16	.
CASSPGTVSNQPQHF	TGTGCCAGCAGTCCCGGGACAGTTAGCAATCAGCCCCAGCATTTT	.	TRBV6-6	TRBJ1-5	15	TRBD1
CASSSRPGPGQDTQYF	TGTGCCAGCAGCTCCCGGCCGGGACCGGGTCAAGATACGCAGTATTTT	few	TRBV4-2	TRBJ2-3	16	.
CASSRVGRNEKLFF	TGTGCCAGCAGCAGAGTGGGACGTAATGAAAAACTGTTTTTT	few	TRBV7-2	TRBJ1-4	14	.
CASSEGGVAGSGNTIYF	TGTGCCAGCAGTGAGGGGGGGGTTGCCGGCTCTGGAAACACCATATATTTT	.	TRBV6-1	TRBJ1-3	17	.
CASDRRTDTQYF	TGTGCCAGCGATCGGAGGACAGATACGCAGTATTTT	.	TRBV6-1	TRBJ2-3	12	.
CASSSPRQGVGEQYF	TGTGCCAGCAGTTCCCCCCGGCAGGGGGTGGGGGAGCAGTACTTC	.	TRBV27	TRBJ2-7	15	TRBD1
CASSLMALTDTQYF	TGTGCCAGCAGCTTAATGGCACTCACAGATACGCAGTATTTT	few	TRBV7-3	TRBJ2-3	14	.
CASSQEMAGASRASTDTQYF	TGCGCCAGCAGCCAAGAGATGGCAGGGGCCTCCCGGGCTAGCACAGATACGCAGTATTTT	once	TRBV4-1	TRBJ2-3	20	.
CASSFSGKGGSPLHF	TGTGCCAGCAGCTTCTCCGGGAAGGGTGGGTCACCCCTCCACTTT	.	TRBV7-6	TRBJ1-6	15	.
CASSVTTNTGELFF	TGTGCCAGCAGCGTGACTACAAACACCGGGGAGCTGTTTTTT	.	TRBV9	TRBJ2-2	14	.
CASSLRLAGGNTDTQYF	TGTGCCAGCAGCTTACGGCTAGCGGGGGGGAACACAGATACGCAGTATTTT	.	TRBV11-2	TRBJ2-3	17	TRBD2
CASSLARDTRGSYNSPLHF	TGTGCCAGCAGCTTGGCCCGGGACACCCGGGGCTCCTATAATTCACCCCTCCACTTT	once	TRBV7-2	TRBJ1-6	19	.
CASSYGSPTNEKLFF	TGTGCCAGTAGTTACGGGTCCCCAACTAATGAAAAACTGTTTTTT	.	TRBV19	TRBJ1-4	15	.
CASSLQAVTTNEKLFF	TGCGCCAGCAGCTTGCAGGCAGTAACAACTAATGAAAAACTGTTTTTT	.	TRBV5-1	TRBJ1-4	16	.
CASSESVSPDTQYF	TGTGCCAGCAGTGAGTCAGTTAGCCCAGATACGCAGTATTTT	.	TRBV6-1	TRBJ2-3	14	.
CASSDWGDTQYF	TGTGCCAGCAGTGATTGGGGCGATACGCAGTATTTT	.	TRBV6-1	TRBJ2-3	12	.
CASRGAGGFGANVLTF	TGTGCCAGCCGGGGAGCGGGGGGTTTTGGGGCCAACGTCCTGACTTTC	.	TRBV27	TRBJ2-6	16	TRBD2
CASSGTLGTYNEQFF	TGTGCCAGCAGCGGGACCCTAGGGACCTACAATGAGCAGTTCTTC	few	TRBV7-3	TRBJ2-1	15	.
CASSYPNRDPGEQYF	TGTGCCAGCAGTTACCCCAACCGGGACCCTGGCGAGCAGTACTTC	.	TRBV6-6	TRBJ2-7	15	.
CSVGQTYEQYF	TGCAGCGTTGGGCAGACCTACGAGCAGTACTTC	.	TRBV29-1	TRBJ2-7	11	.
CASSVVGGNTEAFF	TGTGCCAGCAGCGTAGTCGGGGGGAACACTGAAGCTTTCTTT	.	TRBV9	TRBJ1-1	14	.
CASTDSGTGGYTF	TGTGCCAGTACCGATTCCGGGACAGGGGGTTACACCTTC	.	TRBV19	TRBJ1-2	13	TRBD1
CASSRDGSSYNEQFF	TGTGCCAGCAGTCGTGACGGAAGCTCCTACAATGAGCAGTTCTTC	.	TRBV5-4	TRBJ2-1	15	.
CASSPRDSHNEQFF	TGCGCCAGCAGCCCACGGGACAGCCACAATGAGCAGTTCTTC	few	TRBV4-1	TRBJ2-1	14	TRBD1
CASSQDVQGVTEAFF	TGCGCCAGCAGCCAAGATGTGCAGGGTGTGACTGAAGCTTTCTTT	.	TRBV4-1	TRBJ1-1	15	.
CASSPWGTTIYF	TGTGCCAGCAGTCCATGGGGGACCACCATATATTTT	few	TRBV6-1	TRBJ1-3	12	.
CASGPHTGELFF	TGTGCCAGCGGACCCCACACCGGGGAGCTGTTTTTT	.	TRBV2	TRBJ2-2	12	.
CASNGGYSEQFF	TGTGCCAGCAATGGAGGGTACAGTGAGCAGTTCTTC	.	TRBV2	TRBJ2-1	12	.
CASSFLLRGGREQFF	TGTGCCAGCAGTTTCTTGTTACGGGGGGGCCGTGAGCAGTTCTTC	once	TRBV27	TRBJ2-1	15	TRBD2
CASSPRSGGYNEQFF	TGTGCCAGTAGTCCCCGGTCGGGGGGGTACAATGAGCAGTTCTTC	.	TRBV19	TRBJ2-1	15	TRBD2
CATSRERNQPQHF	TGTGCCACCAGCAGAGAACGAAATCAGCCCCAGCATTTT	.	TRBV15	TRBJ1-5	13	.
CASLPRPQDYNEQFF	TGTGCCAGCCTTCCCCGGCCTCAGGACTACAATGAGCAGTTCTTC	.	TRBV7-2	TRBJ2-1	15	.
CASSEYRADSMGQFF	TGTGCCAGCAGTGAATACAGGGCCGATTCCATGGGGCAGTTCTTC	medium-sized	TRBV25-1	TRBJ2-1	15	.
CAWTRGGYNEQFF	TGTGCCTGGACGAGGGGAGGGTACAATGAGCAGTTCTTC	.	TRBV30	TRBJ2-1	13	TRBD2
CASSPDRGDSGNTIYF	TGTGCCAGCAGTCCCGACCGGGGGGACTCTGGAAACACCATATATTTT	.	TRBV27	TRBJ1-3	16	.
CASSVDLSGNTIYF	TGTGCCAGCAGCGTAGATCTCTCTGGAAACACCATATATTTT	.	TRBV9	TRBJ1-3	14	.
CASSMNGQPQHF	TGTGCCAGTAGTATGAACGGTCAGCCCCAGCATTTT	once	TRBV19	TRBJ1-5	12	.
CASSISGTNYGYTF	TGTGCCAGTAGTATAAGTGGCACTAACTATGGCTACACCTTC	.	TRBV19	TRBJ1-2	14	.
CASSRTAWGYYEQYF	TGTGCCAGCAGCCGTACGGCGTGGGGCTACTACGAGCAGTACTTC	.	TRBV7-9	TRBJ2-7	15	.
CASSLDGSNQPQHF	TGCGCCAGCAGCTTGGACGGAAGCAATCAGCCCCAGCATTTT	few	TRBV5-1	TRBJ1-5	14	.
CASALPGLEQIF	TGTGCCAGCGCCTTACCGGGACTAGAACAAATCTTC	.	TRBV27	TRBJ2-1	12	TRBD2
CASSLAGTTYNEQFF	TGTGCCAGCAGCTTAGCTGGGACTACCTACAATGAGCAGTTCTTC	.	TRBV11-3	TRBJ2-1	15	TRBD2
CASKEGMVNQPQHF	TGTGCCAGCAAAGAAGGTATGGTGAATCAGCCCCAGCATTTT	.	TRBV6-6	TRBJ1-5	14	.
CAISSAQGGEQYF	TGTGCCATCAGCAGCGCACAGGGAGGCGAGCAGTACTTC	.	TRBV10-3	TRBJ2-7	13	.
CASSQDRRQPQHF	TGTGCCAGCAGCCAAGATCGGCGACAGCCCCAGCATTTT	few	TRBV4-2	TRBJ1-5	13	.
CASSRRDRDYNEQFF	TGTGCCAGCAGCCGTCGGGACAGGGACTACAATGAGCAGTTCTTC	.	TRBV6-5	TRBJ2-1	15	TRBD1
CATSRVGGMYGYTF	TGTGCCACCAGCAGAGTCGGCGGAATGTATGGCTACACCTTC	.	TRBV15	TRBJ1-2	14	.
CASSESDFEQYF	TGTGCCAGCAGTGAATCGGATTTCGAGCAGTACTTC	.	TRBV2	TRBJ2-7	12	.
CASSLRAGGLSPLHF	TGTGCCAGCAGCTTACGGGCAGGGGGTCTGTCACCCCTCCACTTT	.	TRBV7-2	TRBJ1-6	15	TRBD1